This T cell receptor (beta chain) was identified during a study of cytomegalovirus exposure and HLA in healthy donors. Study summary: The 120 validation repertoires were reported in a later analysis to have been generated on the same platform as the roughly 670 first-cohort repertoires.

This CDR3 region has 15 residues. Germline CDR1 reads MNHEY; CDR2 reads SMNVEV (reference sequence). Trimming pared 5 bases from V and 2 bases from J, leaving 13 bases between. Sequencing used immunoSEQ multiplex PCR; TCRdb keeps in-frame clones, though not all of them. In the table there are 200,000 to 250,000 clones, 87% of which are singletons. Notes on the study in general: Researchers reported that a few CMV-associated chains were confirmed in vitro as CMV antigen-specific.

This clone was seen a single time. Its antigen is undetermined. Sequencing was carried out using PBMCs. The chain combines TRBV27 with TRBJ1-5; D gene ambiguous. The source is a woman aged 18-29 years in good health and CMV-seropositive. The CDR3: CASSPLVSGNQPQHF. The CDR3 DNA follows: TGTGCCAGCAGTCCCCTGGTTAGTGGCAATCAGCCCCAGCATTTT.